The TCR beta chain under discussion was sequenced for a study of blood T cell repertoires in COVID-19. In the original analysis: Amplified reference gene primers provided the basis for estimating nucleated cell counts. Data came from immunoSEQ multiplex PCR; TCRdb stores just in-frame clones and leaves some out. From that table come the V and J calls and clone size; the DNA was used to work out D and trimming. This sample carries around 450,000 clones, about 90% of them seen once, and the ten largest clones take about 0.75%. Enrolled through a virtual design, the participants were between 18 and 89 years of age and came from fewer than 30 US areas. Clinical history reported by participants formed the basis on which cohorts were assigned. In Cohort 3, a recovered donor had either two negative PCRs, clearance, or symptom resolution. Specimen: PBMCs or T cells enriched from blood (not recorded which). The clonotype comes from a woman between 18 and 30 years old who had recovered from COVID-19.

The CDR3 bases are TGTGCCAGCAGTTCGTTGGGCCGGGATAGGGAAAAACTGTTTTTT. Translated, it gives CASSSLGRDREKLFF. The V call is TRBV27, the J call TRBJ1-4; no definite D call. Trimming stripped 4 bases from V and 8 bases from J, with 17 bases between. CDR3 size: 15 residues. CDR1 MNHEY and CDR2 SMNVEV come from the germline V gene (reference sequence).